Included here is one T cell receptor beta chain sequence, with context. As yet, its antigen is unknown. The sample comes from a study of cytomegalovirus exposure and HLA in healthy donors. The CDR3 contains 13 residues. Germline-derived CDR1 and CDR2 are ENHRY and SYGVKD. Trimming cost V 0 bases and J 3 bases, with 6 bases left between them. Study results and caveats: HLA alleles showed associations with around 15,000 TCR beta sequences in a later analysis, at a 0.05 false discovery rate.

The study ran its PCR with 60 Vbeta and 13 Jbeta primers. Sequencing used immunoSEQ multiplex PCR; TCRdb keeps in-frame clones, though not all of them. The sample consists of 95,000 to 100,000 clones, approximately 74% of them appearing once. This receptor was obtained from a woman aged 40-49 years in good health and CMV-seronegative. The chain is built from TRBV10-3 and TRBJ2-7; D is unclear. Material for sequencing was PBMCs. The CDR3 is CAISESQYYEQYF. The CDR3 bases are TGTGCCATCAGTGAGTCACAGTACTACGAGCAGTACTTC.